The 3 T cell receptor beta chains in this list originate from one sample, sequenced in a study of T cell clonality in common variable immunodeficiency. Assay used: immunoSEQ multiplex PCR; TCRdb lists only in-frame clones, some missing. There are approximately 81,000 clones in the sample, none observed a single time. The sequenced sample consisted of peripheral blood mononuclear cells. The source of these receptors is a person aged 18 to 75 in good health.

This clone appeared many times. The read finishes 3 residues shy of the CDR3 end, and the germline J gene is used to complete it. The V and J genes are TRBV5-1 and TRBJ2-7; possibly TRBD2 for D (6 bases). Germline values: CDR1 SGHRS, CDR2 YFSETQ. The CDR3 extends over 14 amino acids. The germline V and J ends were trimmed by 2 bases and 1 base, with 10 bases remaining between them. Partial CDR3 DNA: TGCGCCAGCAGCTTCCTAGCGAATTCCTACGAG. Its protein product is CASSFLANSYE. The whole CDR3 sequence is CASSFLANSYEQYF.

Many counts were recorded for this clone. The CDR3 goes on 3 residues after the read ends, and that part is filled in from the germline J gene. V usage is TRBV5-1 and J usage is TRBJ2-1; 8 positions match TRBD2. The V and J ends lost 0 bases and 6 bases, in that order; junction bases with no gene match: 5. CDR1 is SGHRS and CDR2 is YFSETQ in the germline V gene. The CDR3 consists of 15 residues. CDR3 residues: CASSLGDGLANEQFF. The DNA read from the CDR3 is TGCGCCAGCAGCTTGGGGGACGGACTAGCCAATGAG.

This clone was seen many times. The sequenced fragment ends 3 residues before the CDR3 boundary, so the rest is inferred from the germline J gene. The V and J genes are TRBV20-1 and TRBJ1-6; 7 nucleotides align to TRBD1. The CDR3 totals 15 residues. The germline gives CDR1 DFQATT, CDR2 SNEGSKA (reference sequence). CDR3 region: CSARDRRQGTPPLHF. CDR3 bases read: TGCAGTGCTAGAGATCGACGACAGGGAACCCCCCCC.